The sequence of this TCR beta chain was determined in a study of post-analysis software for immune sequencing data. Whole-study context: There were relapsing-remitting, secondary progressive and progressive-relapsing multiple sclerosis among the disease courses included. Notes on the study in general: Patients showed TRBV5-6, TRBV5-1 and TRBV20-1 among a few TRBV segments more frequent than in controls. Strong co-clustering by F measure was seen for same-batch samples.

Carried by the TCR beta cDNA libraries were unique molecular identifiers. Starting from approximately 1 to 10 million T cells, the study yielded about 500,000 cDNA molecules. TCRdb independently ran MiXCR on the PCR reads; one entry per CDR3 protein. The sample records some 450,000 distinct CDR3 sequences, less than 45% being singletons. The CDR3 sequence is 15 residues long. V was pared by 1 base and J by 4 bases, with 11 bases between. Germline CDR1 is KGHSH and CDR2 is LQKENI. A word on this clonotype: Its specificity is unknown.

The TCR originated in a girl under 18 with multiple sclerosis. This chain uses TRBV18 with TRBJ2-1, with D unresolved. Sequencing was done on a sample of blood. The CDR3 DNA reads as TGTGCCAGCTCACCACGTCGTCAGGCATACAATGAGCAGTTCTTC. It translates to CASSPRRQAYNEQFF.